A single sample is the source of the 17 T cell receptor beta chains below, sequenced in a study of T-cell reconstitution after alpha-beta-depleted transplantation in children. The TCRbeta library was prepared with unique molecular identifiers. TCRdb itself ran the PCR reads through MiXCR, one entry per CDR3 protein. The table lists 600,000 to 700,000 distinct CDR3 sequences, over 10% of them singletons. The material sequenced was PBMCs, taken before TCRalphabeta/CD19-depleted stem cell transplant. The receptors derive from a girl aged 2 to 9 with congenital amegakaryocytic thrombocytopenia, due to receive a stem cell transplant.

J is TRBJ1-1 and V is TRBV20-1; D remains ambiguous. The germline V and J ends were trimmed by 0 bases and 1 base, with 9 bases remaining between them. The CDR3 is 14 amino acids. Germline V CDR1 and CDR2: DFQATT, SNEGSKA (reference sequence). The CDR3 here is CSAREGTTNTEAFF. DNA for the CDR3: TGCAGTGCTAGAGAGGGCACGACGAACACTGAAGCTTTCTTT.

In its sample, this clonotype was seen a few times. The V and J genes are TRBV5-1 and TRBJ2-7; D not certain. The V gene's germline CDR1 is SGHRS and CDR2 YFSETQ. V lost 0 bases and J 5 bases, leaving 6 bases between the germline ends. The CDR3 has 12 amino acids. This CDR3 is CASSLDLNEQYF. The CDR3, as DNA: TGCGCCAGCAGCTTGGACCTTAACGAGCAGTACTTC.

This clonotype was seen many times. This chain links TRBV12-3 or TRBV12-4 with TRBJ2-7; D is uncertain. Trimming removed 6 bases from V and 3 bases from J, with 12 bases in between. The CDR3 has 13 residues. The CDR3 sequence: CASRVSQNYEQYF. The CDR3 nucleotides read TGTGCCAGCAGGGTTTCCCAAAACTACGAGCAGTACTTC.

The CDR3 coding sequence is TGCAGTGCTACCTTCCGACACTATGGCTACACCTTC. Its protein is CSATFRHYGYTF. The chain links TRBV20-1 to TRBJ1-2; D unresolved. Trimming took 4 bases from V and 3 from J, leaving 9 bases between them. The germline CDR1 and CDR2 sequences are DFQATT and SNEGSKA (reference sequence). This CDR3 spans 12 amino acids.

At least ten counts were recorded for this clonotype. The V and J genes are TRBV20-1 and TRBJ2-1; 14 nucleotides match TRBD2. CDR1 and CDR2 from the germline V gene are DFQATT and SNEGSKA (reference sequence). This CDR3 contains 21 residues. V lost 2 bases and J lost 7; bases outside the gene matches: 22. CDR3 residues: CSARSFLGTSGRGGWGNEQFF. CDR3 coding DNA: TGCAGTGCTAGATCATTCCTAGGGACTAGCGGGAGAGGGGGCTGGGGTAATGAGCAGTTCTTC.

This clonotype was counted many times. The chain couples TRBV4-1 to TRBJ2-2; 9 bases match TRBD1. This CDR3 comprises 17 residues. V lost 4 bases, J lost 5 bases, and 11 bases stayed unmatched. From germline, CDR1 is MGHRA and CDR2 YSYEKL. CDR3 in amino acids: CASSRFVRTGVTGELFF. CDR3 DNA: TGCGCCAGCAGCCGGTTTGTAAGGACAGGGGTTACCGGGGAGCTGTTTTTT.

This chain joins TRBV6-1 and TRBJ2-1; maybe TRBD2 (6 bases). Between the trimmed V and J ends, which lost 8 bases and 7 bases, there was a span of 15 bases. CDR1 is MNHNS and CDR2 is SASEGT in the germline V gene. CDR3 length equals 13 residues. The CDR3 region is CASADGGANEQFF. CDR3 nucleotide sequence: TGTGCCAGCGCGGATGGCGGGGCGAATGAGCAGTTCTTC.

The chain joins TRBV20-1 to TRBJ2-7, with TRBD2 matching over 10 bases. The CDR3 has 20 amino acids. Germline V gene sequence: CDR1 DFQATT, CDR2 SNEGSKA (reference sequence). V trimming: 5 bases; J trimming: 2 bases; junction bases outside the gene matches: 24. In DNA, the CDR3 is TGCAGTGCTTTGGGACAGGCCCTAGTTGCTAGCGGGAGACGCGCCTACGAGCAGTACTTC. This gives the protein CSALGQALVASGRRAYEQYF.

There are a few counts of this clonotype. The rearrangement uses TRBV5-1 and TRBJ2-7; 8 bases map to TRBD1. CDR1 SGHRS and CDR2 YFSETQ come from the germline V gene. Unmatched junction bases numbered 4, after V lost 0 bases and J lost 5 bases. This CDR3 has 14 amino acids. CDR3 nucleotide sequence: TGCGCCAGCAGCTTGGGTCGGACAGGGAACGAGCAGTACTTC. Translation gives CASSLGRTGNEQYF.

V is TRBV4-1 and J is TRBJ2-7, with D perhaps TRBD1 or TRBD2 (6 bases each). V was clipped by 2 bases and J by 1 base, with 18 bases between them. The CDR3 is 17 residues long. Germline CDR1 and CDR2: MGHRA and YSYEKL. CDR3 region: CASSQPRGGSLSYEQYF. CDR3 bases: TGCGCCAGCAGCCAACCGCGAGGGGGGAGCCTGTCCTACGAGCAGTACTTC.

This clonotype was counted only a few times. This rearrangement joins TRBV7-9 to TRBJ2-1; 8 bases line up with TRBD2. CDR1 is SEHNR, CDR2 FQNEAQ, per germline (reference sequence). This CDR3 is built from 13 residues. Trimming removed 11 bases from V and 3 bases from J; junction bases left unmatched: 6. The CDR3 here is CAGASGYYNEQFF. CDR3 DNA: TGTGCCGGCGCTAGCGGGTACTACAATGAGCAGTTCTTC.

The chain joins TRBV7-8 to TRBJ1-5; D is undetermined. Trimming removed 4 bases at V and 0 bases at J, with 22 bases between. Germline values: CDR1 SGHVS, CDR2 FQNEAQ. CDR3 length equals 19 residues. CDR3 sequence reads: CASSSALRGWTYSNQPQHF. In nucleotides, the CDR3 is TGTGCCAGCAGCTCCGCTCTTCGGGGATGGACCTATAGCAATCAGCCCCAGCATTTT.

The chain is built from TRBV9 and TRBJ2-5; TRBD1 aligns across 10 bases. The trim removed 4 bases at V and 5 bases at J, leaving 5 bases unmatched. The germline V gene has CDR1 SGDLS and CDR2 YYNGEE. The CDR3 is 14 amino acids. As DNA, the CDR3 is TGTGCCAGCAGCATCGACAGGGGGCTGGAGACCCAGTACTTC. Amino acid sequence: CASSIDRGLETQYF.

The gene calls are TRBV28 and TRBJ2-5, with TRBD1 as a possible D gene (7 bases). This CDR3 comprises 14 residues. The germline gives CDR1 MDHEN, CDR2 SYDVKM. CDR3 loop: CCTGDSKLQETQYF. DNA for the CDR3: TGTTGTACGGGGGACAGTAAGTTACAAGAGACCCAGTACTTC.

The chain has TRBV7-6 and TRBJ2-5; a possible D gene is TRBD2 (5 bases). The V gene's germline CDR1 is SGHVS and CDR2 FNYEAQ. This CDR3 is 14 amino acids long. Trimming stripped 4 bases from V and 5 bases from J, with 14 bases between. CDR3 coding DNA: TGTGCCAGCAGCTGGACTCTCAAGTCGGAGACCCAGTACTTC. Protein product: CASSWTLKSETQYF.

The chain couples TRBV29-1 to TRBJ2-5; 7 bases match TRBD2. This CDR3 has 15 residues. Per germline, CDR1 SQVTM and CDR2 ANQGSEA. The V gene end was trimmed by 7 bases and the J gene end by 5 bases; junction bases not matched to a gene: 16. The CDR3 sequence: CSADSGLDSRETQYF. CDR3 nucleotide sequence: TGCAGCGCTGACTCTGGACTAGACAGTCGGGAGACCCAGTACTTC.

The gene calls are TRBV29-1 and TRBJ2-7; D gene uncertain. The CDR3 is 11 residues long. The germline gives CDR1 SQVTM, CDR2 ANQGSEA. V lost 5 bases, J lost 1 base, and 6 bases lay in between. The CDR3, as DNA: TGCAGCGTTCGGGTGTCCTACGAGCAGTACTTC. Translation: CSVRVSYEQYF.